This is a list of T cell receptor beta chains from one sample in a study of identical twins' blood T cells. Each CDR3 protein gets one entry after TCRdb re-called the 5' RACE reads with MiXCR. The sample lists fewer than 450,000 distinct CDR3 sequences, 28% seen once, with about 6% in the top ten. The sample comprised PBMCs. The receptors were gathered from a woman between 18 and 55 years old in good health. Both conserved end residues are part of each CDR3. The D gene is left open where the match is weak. Size is omitted from some rows. Given values are once, few, many or a class for expanded clones.

v_gene	d_gene	j_gene	abundance	CDR3nt	CDR3aa
TRBV5-6	-	TRBJ1-1	-	TGTGCCAGCAGCTACGGACAGATCAACACTGAAGCTTTCTTT	CASSYGQINTEAFF
TRBV10-3	-	TRBJ2-1	-	TGTGCCATCAGTGGCCCTTCCGATGAGCAGTTCTTC	CAISGPSDEQFF
TRBV21-1	-	TRBJ2-2	few	TGTGCCAGCAGCAAAAGCGGGACTAGCGGGAGGCCCGACACCGGGGAGCTGTTTTTT	CASSKSGTSGRPDTGELFF
TRBV28	-	TRBJ1-1	few	TGTGCCAGCAGTTCATCTGATTACAGCGCTGAAGCTTTCTTT	CASSSSDYSAEAFF
TRBV7-9	TRBD1	TRBJ1-1	-	TGTGCCAGCAGCCTCGGACAGGGGGCTTTGGACACTGAAGCTTTCTTT	CASSLGQGALDTEAFF
TRBV10-3	-	TRBJ2-1	few	TGTGCCATCAGTGAGGGTAGCGGCTATGAGCAGTTCTTC	CAISEGSGYEQFF
TRBV2	-	TRBJ1-5	many	TGTGCCAGCGGCGGACAGTTATATAGCAATCAGCCCCAGCATTTT	CASGGQLYSNQPQHF
TRBV20-1	TRBD2	TRBJ2-7	-	TGCAGTGCTTCCGCCCGCTCCGGGACTAGATACGAGCAGTACTTC	CSASARSGTRYEQYF
TRBV11-2	-	TRBJ2-1	few	TGTGCCAGCAGCTTAGGGGGGGGCGGTGCCGATGAGCAGTTCTTC	CASSLGGGGADEQFF
TRBV7-9	-	TRBJ1-5	few	TGTGCCAGCAGCCCCGAGGGGCGGACGAATCAGCCCCAGCATTTT	CASSPEGRTNQPQHF
TRBV7-2	-	TRBJ1-2	-	TGTGCCAGCAGCTTACGGGCGCCTAACTATGGCTACACCTTC	CASSLRAPNYGYTF
TRBV25-1	-	TRBJ1-1	few	TGTGCCAGCAGTAAATATACGGAGGGGACTGAAGCTTTCTTT	CASSKYTEGTEAFF
TRBV29-1	TRBD2	TRBJ2-7	few	TGCAGCGTTGTGACCGGGAGGCACCTCTACGAGCAGTACTTC	CSVVTGRHLYEQYF
TRBV10-3	-	TRBJ1-6	few	TGTGCCATCAGCTCAGAACCCAGGGGTTTGAATTCACCCCTCCACTTT	CAISSEPRGLNSPLHF
TRBV24-1	-	TRBJ2-2	few	TGTGCCACCAGTGATGGAGACAGATCGAACACCGGGGAGCTGTTTTTT	CATSDGDRSNTGELFF
TRBV13	-	TRBJ2-5	many	TGTGCCAGCAGCTTACCGGGAGAAGAGACCCAGTACTTC	CASSLPGEETQYF
TRBV20-1	-	TRBJ1-4	-	TGCAGTGCTAGAGGGGCAGCAACTAATGAAAAACTGTTTTTT	CSARGAATNEKLFF
TRBV20-1	-	TRBJ1-5	-	TGCAGTGCTAGTTCGAGTGGCAATCAGCCCCAGCATTTT	CSASSSGNQPQHF
TRBV10-3	-	TRBJ2-3	-	TGTGCCATCAACCTAGGCGGGGCAGATACGCAGTATTTT	CAINLGGADTQYF
TRBV4-3	-	TRBJ1-2	-	TGCTCCAGCAGCCAAGATAAAACGATTTTGTCTGGCTACACCTTC	CSSSQDKTILSGYTF
TRBV2	TRBD1	TRBJ1-6	-	TGTACCAGCAGCCCGACAGGGGCCCACATCCCCCTCCACTTT	CTSSPTGAHIPLHF
TRBV29-1	-	TRBJ1-1	few	TGCAGCGTTGAACCCCGAGAAGGGCGAGGGGCTTTCTTT	CSVEPREGRGAFF
TRBV3-1	-	TRBJ1-1	-	TGTGCCAGCAGCTGGGGACGGAGGAACACTGAAGCTTTCTTT	CASSWGRRNTEAFF
TRBV20-1	TRBD2	TRBJ2-1	-	TGCAGTGCTAGAGGTCGGCGGACTAGCGGGCGGGGCTCCTACAATGAGCAGTTCTTC	CSARGRRTSGRGSYNEQFF
TRBV11-2	-	TRBJ1-2	-	TGTGCCAGCAGCTTAATTCGAGGGGAGGGGGGCTACACCTTC	CASSLIRGEGGYTF
TRBV5-1	-	TRBJ1-4	-	TGCGCCAGCAGCTTTTACAAGCCAACTAATGAAAAACTGTTTTTT	CASSFYKPTNEKLFF
TRBV10-2	TRBD1	TRBJ1-5	many	TGCGCCAGCACAGGGGGGCGCCTAAGCAATCAGCCCCAGCATTTT	CASTGGRLSNQPQHF
TRBV12-5	-	TRBJ2-2	-	TGTGCTAGTGGTTTTCGGGGTGCGGTCGGGGAGCTGTTTTTT	CASGFRGAVGELFF
TRBV9	-	TRBJ1-4	many	TGTGCCAGCAGCGTAGGAGGGGCCCATGAAAAACTGTTTTTT	CASSVGGAHEKLFF
TRBV27	-	TRBJ2-3	-	TGTGCCAGCAGTTTGTCCCTCCCTGGTTCCGATACGCAGTATTTT	CASSLSLPGSDTQYF
TRBV9	TRBD1	TRBJ1-6	-	TGTGCCAGCAGCGAGGGACAGTCGGTGAGCTACTATAATTCACCCCTCCACTTT	CASSEGQSVSYYNSPLHF